Following are 10 T cell receptor beta chains from one sample sequenced in a study of CD8 T cells in ankylosing spondylitis. TCRdb re-called the 5' RACE reads with MiXCR, one entry per CDR3 protein. The repertoire holds some 29,000 distinct CDR3 sequences, with about 6.8% as singletons. The sequencing sample was made of blood, either unsorted or a sorted T cell fraction (not recorded which). The receptors here all came from a male donor with ankylosing spondylitis or in good health (not recorded which).

This clonotype was recorded many times. The chain is built from TRBV6-1 and TRBJ1-5, with D maybe TRBD1 (5 bases). This CDR3 has 15 amino acids. Germline V lookup: CDR1 MNHNS, CDR2 SASEGT. The germline V and J ends were trimmed by 6 bases and 1 base, with 13 bases remaining between them. The CDR3 DNA reads as TGTGCCAGCAGGGCCCCGGGACCCAGCAATCAGCCCCAGCATTTT. Encoded protein: CASRAPGPSNQPQHF.

This clonotype was observed at least ten times. The gene calls are TRBV12-3 or TRBV12-4 and TRBJ1-2, with D perhaps matching TRBD1 (5 bases). This CDR3 contains 15 residues. V was cut by 4 bases and J by 1 base, with 13 bases left in between. This CDR3 is CASSSSHQGNYGYTF. CDR3 nucleotide sequence: TGTGCCAGCAGTTCCTCTCACCAGGGTAACTATGGCTACACCTTC.

Comment on this clonotype: One end of the junction does not line up with germline, which may come from a read error. CDR3: CCSSGPAIDQPQHF. The CDR3 DNA sequence: TGCTGCAGCAGCGGCCCGGCCATAGATCAGCCCCAGCATTTT. The chain couples TRBV6-1 to TRBJ1-5; D not certain. There are 14 residues in the CDR3. Per the germline V gene, CDR1 is MNHNS and CDR2 is SASEGT.

This clonotype was seen repeatedly, ten times or more. The V gene is TRBV5-1, the J gene TRBJ2-7, with TRBD1 matching 8 bases. CDR1 is SGHRS and CDR2 is YFSETQ in the germline V gene. The CDR3 consists of 13 residues. The ends lost 4 bases at V and 7 bases at J; junction bases unmatched: 7. CDR3 in DNA: TGCGCCAGCAGCCCAGGACAGGGCTTTGAGCAGTACTTC. Protein: CASSPGQGFEQYF.

This clonotype occurred many times. The chain couples TRBV10-3 to TRBJ1-1, with TRBD1 matching 9 bases. After removal of 4 bases from V and 11 bases from J, the junction contained 8 bases not matched to a gene. CDR1 ENHRY and CDR2 SYGVKD come from the germline V gene. This CDR3 is built from 13 residues. The CDR3 is CAISGADRGGAFF. The DNA of the CDR3 is TGTGCCATCAGTGGAGCGGACAGGGGTGGGGCTTTCTTT.

This clonotype was observed many times. The chain combines TRBV5-1 with TRBJ1-3; D is uncertain. With 1 base removed from V and 0 bases from J, the gap between germline ends came to 8 bases. The CDR3 is 15 amino acids. From germline, CDR1 is SGHRS and CDR2 YFSETQ. As DNA, the CDR3 is TGCGCCAGCAGCTTGAACGGCGTCTCTGGAAACACCATATATTTT. It yields the protein CASSLNGVSGNTIYF.

Note on this clonotype: A much larger clone lies one base from this, so it may be a read error. The V and J genes are TRBV10-3 and TRBJ2-3; TRBD1 aligns across 7 bases. Germline lookup yields CDR1 ENHRY and CDR2 SYGVKD. The CDR3 runs 15 residues. V lost 9 bases and J lost 3; bases outside the gene matches: 12. The CDR3 DNA follows: TGTGCCATTCGTCGAGGGGCACAGGGGACAGATACGCAGTATTTT. It codes for CAIRRGAQGTDTQYF.

There are many counts of this clonotype. The genes are TRBV5-1 and TRBJ2-3; 9 bases agree with TRBD2. Germline CDR1 is SGHRS and CDR2 is YFSETQ. The CDR3 loop spans 14 amino acids. The V gene end was trimmed by 0 bases and the J gene end by 6 bases; junction bases not matched to a gene: 2. Written as DNA, the CDR3 is TGCGCCAGCAGCTTGGGACTAGCGGCCGATACGCAGTATTTT. Amino acid sequence: CASSLGLAADTQYF.

The chain combines TRBV5-1 with TRBJ2-6; no reliable D call. The germline V gene has CDR1 SGHRS and CDR2 YFSETQ. This CDR3 has 13 amino acids. Trimming took off 2 bases at V and 7 bases at J, with 7 bases between the two ends. CDR3 in amino acids: CASSLDDANVLTF. The CDR3 bases are TGCGCCAGCAGCTTAGACGATGCCAACGTCCTGACTTTC.

This clonotype was observed at least ten times. The chain employs TRBV4-2 and TRBJ2-3; 7 bases fit TRBD2. The CDR3 runs 13 residues. The J segment lost 6 bases and the V segment lost 4 bases, leaving 4 bases of the junction unmatched. Germline-derived CDR1 and CDR2 are LGHNA and YNFKEQ. The CDR3 is CASSRRGGDTQYF. The CDR3 coding sequence is TGTGCCAGCAGCCGGCGGGGAGGGGATACGCAGTATTTT.